Below, 20 T cell receptor beta chains from the same sample are listed, as sequenced in a study of T cells expressing NK-cell markers. One entry per CDR3 protein, without DNA, is what TCRdb gives after re-calling the 5' RACE reads. The sample table sets out a few hundred thousand distinct CDR3 sequences. Material: blood T cells: a sorted CD56 or NKG2C T cell subset, CD4+ or CD8+ T cells, or bulk PBMC T cells (not recorded which). The receptors were sampled from a man between 18 and 69 years old in good health.

The chain couples TRBV24-1 to TRBJ2-3; there is no DNA to check the TCRdb D call of TRBD1. CDR1 is KGHDR and CDR2 is SFDVKD in the germline V gene. CDR3 size: 17 residues. The CDR3: CATSDLPDSKGTDTQYF.

The chain combines TRBV28 with TRBJ2-2. The germline V gene has CDR1 MDHEN and CDR2 SYDVKM. The CDR3 has 16 residues. The CDR3 is CASSSAASGNTGELFF.

This chain connects TRBV18 to TRBJ1-1. The CDR3 covers 13 residues. Germline CDR1 reads KGHSH; CDR2 reads LQKENI. The CDR3 sequence: CASSPPNGVEAFF.

The V and J genes are TRBV5-1 and TRBJ2-7. Germline V gene lookup returns CDR1 SGHRS and CDR2 YFSETQ. The CDR3 sequence is 12 residues long. The CDR3 sequence is CASRDSSYEQYF.

This sequence joins TRBV5-1 and TRBJ2-1; as DNA is missing, the TRBD2 call by TCRdb cannot be tested. The germline gives CDR1 SGHRS, CDR2 YFSETQ. The CDR3 has 17 residues. CDR3 amino acids: CASSLASSGGHYNEQFF.

The J gene is TRBJ2-2, the V gene TRBV5-1; TCRdb reports TRBD1, a call that lacks DNA to check it against. The CDR3 has 17 residues. From germline, CDR1 is SGHRS and CDR2 YFSETQ. CDR3 residues: CASSLHPGTGATGELFF.

This chain uses TRBV25-1 with TRBJ1-2; TCRdb returns TRBD1, unconfirmable since there is no DNA. CDR3 length equals 16 residues. The germline V gene encodes CDR1 MGHDK and CDR2 SYGVNS. The CDR3 sequence: CASSENIRGSVGGYTF.

The chain recombines TRBV4-1 with TRBJ1-2. The CDR3 is 14 amino acids. The V gene's germline CDR1 is MGHRA and CDR2 YSYEKL. CDR3 residues: CASSQTDRVYGYTF.

V is TRBV20-1 and J is TRBJ2-5. The V gene's germline CDR1 is DFQATT and CDR2 SNEGSKA (reference sequence). This CDR3 has 12 amino acids. CDR3 residues: CSARAYQETQYF.

The V and J genes are TRBV20-1 and TRBJ1-1; the TCRdb D gene call, TRBD1, has no DNA to confirm it. CDR3 length: 15 residues. CDR1 is DFQATT and CDR2 is SNEGSKA in the germline V gene (reference sequence). The chain's CDR3 is CSARGRSHTRAEAFF.

This chain uses TRBV3-1 with TRBJ2-3; TCRdb's D call, TRBD2, is unchecked because there is no DNA. Germline V gene lookup returns CDR1 LGHDT and CDR2 YNNKEL (reference sequence). This CDR3 has 16 residues. CDR3 sequence reads: CASSSAASHSTDTQYF.

The genes are TRBV7-9 and TRBJ1-3; TCRdb reports TRBD1, a call that lacks DNA to check it against. Germline CDR1 is SEHNR and CDR2 is FQNEAQ (reference sequence). This CDR3 is 12 amino acids long. CDR3 residues: CASRRQGYTIYF.

CDR3 in amino acids: CASSLGDFLNTGELFF. V usage is TRBV5-1 and J usage is TRBJ2-2; lacking DNA, the TRBD2 call made by TCRdb goes unchecked. The germline CDR1 and CDR2 sequences are SGHRS and YFSETQ. CDR3 length: 16 amino acids.

The chain has TRBV6-5 and TRBJ2-6; TCRdb lists TRBD1, though no DNA is available to test this call. Germline V gene lookup returns CDR1 MNHEY and CDR2 SVGAGI. This CDR3 contains 17 residues. The CDR3 here is CASSFLTGGVGANVLTF.

V gene TRBV19 combines with J gene TRBJ2-2; TCRdb indicates TRBD1, and absent DNA this call remains unverified. CDR3 length: 14 amino acids. Germline CDR1 reads LNHDA; CDR2 reads SQIVND (reference sequence). CDR3 residues: CASSPGTPTGELFF. Complete variable domain (other parts from reference TRBV19 and TRBJ2-2): DGGITQSPKYLFRKEGQNVTLSCEQNLNHDAMYWYRQDPGQGLRLIYYSQIVNDFQKGDIAEGYSVSREKKESFPLTVTSAQKNPTAFYLCASSPGTPTGELFFGEGSRLTVL.

The chain combines TRBV4-1 with TRBJ2-3; without DNA, the TCRdb call of TRBD2 cannot be checked. Germline loops: CDR1 MGHRA, CDR2 YSYEKL. The CDR3 runs to 13 residues. CDR3 sequence: CASSQGGLATQYF.

The chain has TRBV25-1 and TRBJ2-3. The CDR3 consists of 14 residues. Germline V CDR1 and CDR2: MGHDK, SYGVNS. CDR3 sequence reads: CASSECPIPDTQYF. The whole variable domain, filled in from reference TRBV25-1 and TRBJ2-3, reads EADIYQTPRYLVIGTGKKITLECSQTMGHDKMYWYQQDPGMELHLIHYSYGVNSTEKGDLSSESTVSRIRTEHFPLTLESARPSHTSQYLCASSECPIPDTQYFGPGTRLTVL.

V usage is TRBV18 and J usage is TRBJ2-7. Germline-derived CDR1 and CDR2 are KGHSH and LQKENI. The CDR3 is 15 residues long. The chain's CDR3 is CASSPERQNYYEQYF.

The chain links TRBV20-1 to TRBJ1-5; TCRdb's assignment of TRBD1 cannot be checked, as there is no DNA. Germline loops: CDR1 DFQATT, CDR2 SNEGSKA (reference sequence). This CDR3 spans 14 amino acids. CDR3 sequence: CSASTGDFNQPQHF.

The chain combines TRBV27 with TRBJ2-7; the TCRdb D gene call, TRBD2, has no DNA to confirm it. CDR1 is MNHEY, CDR2 SMNVEV, per germline (reference sequence). This CDR3 region has 15 residues. The chain's CDR3 is CASKLGLAGGYEQYF.